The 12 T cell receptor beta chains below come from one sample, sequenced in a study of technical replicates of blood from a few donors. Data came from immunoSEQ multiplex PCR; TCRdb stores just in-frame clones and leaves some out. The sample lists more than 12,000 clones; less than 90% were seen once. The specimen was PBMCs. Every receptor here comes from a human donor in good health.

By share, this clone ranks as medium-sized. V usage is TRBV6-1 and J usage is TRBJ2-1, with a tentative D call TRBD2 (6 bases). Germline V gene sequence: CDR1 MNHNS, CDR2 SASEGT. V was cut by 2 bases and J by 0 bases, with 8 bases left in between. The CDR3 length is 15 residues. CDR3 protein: CASSEYGGSYNEQFF. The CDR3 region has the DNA TGTGCCAGCAGTGAATACGGGGGCTCCTACAATGAGCAGTTCTTC.

CDR3 sequence: CAKSQGNDEQFF. CDR3 DNA: TGTGCCAAATCACAGGGAAACGATGAGCAGTTCTTC. The chain employs TRBV28 and TRBJ2-1; TRBD1 might be the D (6 bases). V lost 10 bases and J 8 bases, leaving 15 bases between the germline ends. Germline V gene sequence: CDR1 MDHEN, CDR2 SYDVKM. The CDR3 covers 12 residues.

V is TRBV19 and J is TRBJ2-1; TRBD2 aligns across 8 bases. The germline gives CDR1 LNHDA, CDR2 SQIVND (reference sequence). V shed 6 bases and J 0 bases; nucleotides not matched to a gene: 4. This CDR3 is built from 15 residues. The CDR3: CASSTGGGSYNEQFF. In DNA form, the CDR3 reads TGTGCCAGTAGCACGGGAGGGGGCTCCTACAATGAGCAGTTCTTC.

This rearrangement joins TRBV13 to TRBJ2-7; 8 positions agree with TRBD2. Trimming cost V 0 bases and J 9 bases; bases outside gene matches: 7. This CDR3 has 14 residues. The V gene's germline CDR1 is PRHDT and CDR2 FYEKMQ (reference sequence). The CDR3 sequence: CASSLGGRDGGQYF. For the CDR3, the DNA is TGTGCCAGCAGCTTAGGCGGGAGGGATGGTGGGCAGTACTTC.

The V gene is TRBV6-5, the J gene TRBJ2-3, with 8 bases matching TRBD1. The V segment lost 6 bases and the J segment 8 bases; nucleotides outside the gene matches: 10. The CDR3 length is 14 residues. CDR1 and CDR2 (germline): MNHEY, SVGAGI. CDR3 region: CASRGTGLEGTQYF. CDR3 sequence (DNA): TGTGCCAGCAGAGGGACAGGCCTCGAAGGTACGCAGTATTTT.

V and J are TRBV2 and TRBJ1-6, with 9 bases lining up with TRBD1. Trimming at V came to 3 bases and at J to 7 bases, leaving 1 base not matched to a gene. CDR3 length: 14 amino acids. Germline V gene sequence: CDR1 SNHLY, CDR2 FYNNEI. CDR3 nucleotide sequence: TGTGCCAGCAGTGATGGACAGGGGAATTCACCCCTCCACTTT. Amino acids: CASSDGQGNSPLHF.

CDR3 coding DNA: TGTGCCAGCAGCCATGACAGGGGCCTCTCAGGCGCAGATACGCAGTATTTT. Amino acid sequence: CASSHDRGLSGADTQYF. The rearrangement links TRBV5-4 to TRBJ2-3; the match to TRBD1 covers 8 bases. The V and J ends lost 4 bases and 4 bases, in that order; junction bases with no gene match: 14. Germline V lookup: CDR1 SGHNT, CDR2 YYREEE (reference sequence). The CDR3 extends over 17 amino acids.

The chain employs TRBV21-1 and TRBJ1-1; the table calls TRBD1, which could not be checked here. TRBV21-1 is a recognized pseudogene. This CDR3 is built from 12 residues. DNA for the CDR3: TGTGCCAGCAGCAAAGCGGGGCAGGAAGCTTTCTTT. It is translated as CASSKAGQEAFF.

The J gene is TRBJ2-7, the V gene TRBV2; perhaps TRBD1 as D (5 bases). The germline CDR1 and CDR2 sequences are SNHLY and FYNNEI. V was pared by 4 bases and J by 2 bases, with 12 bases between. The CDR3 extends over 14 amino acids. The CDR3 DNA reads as TGTGCCAGCAGTGTTCAGGGATTTACCTACGAGCAGTACTTC. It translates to CASSVQGFTYEQYF.

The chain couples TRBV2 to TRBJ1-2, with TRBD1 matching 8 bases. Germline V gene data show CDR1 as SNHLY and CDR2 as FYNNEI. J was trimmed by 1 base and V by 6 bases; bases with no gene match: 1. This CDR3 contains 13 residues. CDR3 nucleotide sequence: TGTGCCAGCAGGGGACAGGTTAACTATGGCTACACCTTC. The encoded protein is CASRGQVNYGYTF.

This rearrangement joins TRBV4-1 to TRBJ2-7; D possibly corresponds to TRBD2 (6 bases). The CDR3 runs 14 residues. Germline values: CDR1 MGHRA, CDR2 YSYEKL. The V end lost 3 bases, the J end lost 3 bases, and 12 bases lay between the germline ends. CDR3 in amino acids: CASSQEEAGYEQYF. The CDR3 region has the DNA TGCGCCAGCAGCCAGGAGGAAGCGGGCTACGAGCAGTACTTC.

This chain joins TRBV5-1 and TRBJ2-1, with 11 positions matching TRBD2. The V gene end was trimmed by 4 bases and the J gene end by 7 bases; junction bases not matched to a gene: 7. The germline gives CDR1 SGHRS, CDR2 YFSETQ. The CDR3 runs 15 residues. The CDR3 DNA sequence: TGCGCCAGCAGCCGACTAGCGGGGATGGAAAATGAGCAGTTCTTC. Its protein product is CASSRLAGMENEQFF.